This T cell receptor (beta chain) came from a study of T cell responses to AZD1222 COVID-19 vaccine. At the level of the study: Pooled samples include second doses given at about 4 or 12 weeks.

Study observations and caveats: Along spike, vaccine-associated CD4 TCRs were found throughout, with dominance at 160-218 and 743-854. Donors were mostly white British, more females; clonal diversity possibly underestimated.

Germline V lookup: CDR1 GTSNPN, CDR2 SVGIG (reference sequence). The CDR3 spans 13 residues. V shed 3 bases, J shed 1 base, and the junction held 0 bases outside the gene matches. Concerning this clone: Antigen unknown.

The assay was immunoSEQ multiplex PCR, and TCRdb's table has in-frame clones only and misses some. Of around 89,000 clones in the sample, approximately 90% were seen once. The rearrangement links TRBV30 to TRBJ1-1; 9 bases are shared with TRBD1. The clonotype originates from an adult in good health. The material sequenced was peripheral blood, taken on day 0 of AZD1222 vaccination. The CDR3 coding sequence is TGTGCCTGGAGGGACAGGGGGAACACTGAAGCTTTCTTT. Its protein is CAWRDRGNTEAFF.